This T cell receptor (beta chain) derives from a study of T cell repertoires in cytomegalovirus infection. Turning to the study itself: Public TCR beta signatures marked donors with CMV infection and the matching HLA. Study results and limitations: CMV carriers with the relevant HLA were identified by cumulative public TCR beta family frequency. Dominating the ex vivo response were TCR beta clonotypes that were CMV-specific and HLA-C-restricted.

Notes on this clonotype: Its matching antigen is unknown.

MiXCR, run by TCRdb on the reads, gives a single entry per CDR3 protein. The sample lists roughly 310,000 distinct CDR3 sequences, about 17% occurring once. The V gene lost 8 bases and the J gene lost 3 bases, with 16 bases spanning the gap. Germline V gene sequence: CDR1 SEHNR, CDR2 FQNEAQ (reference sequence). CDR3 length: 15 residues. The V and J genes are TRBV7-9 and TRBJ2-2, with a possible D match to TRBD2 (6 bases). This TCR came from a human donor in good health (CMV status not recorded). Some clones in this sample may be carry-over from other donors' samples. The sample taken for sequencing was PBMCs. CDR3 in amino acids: CASGGVGTHTGELFF. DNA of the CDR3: TGTGCCAGCGGAGGGGTTGGGACCCACACCGGGGAGCTGTTTTTT.